This TCR delta chain was retrieved from a study of gamma-delta T cells after stem cell transplantation. TCRdb reanalysed the RT-PCR reads with CATT. The repertoire holds around 5,700 delta-chain clones, with more than 1.5% as singletons. Germline V gene data show CDR1 as GEAIGNYY and CDR2 as EKD. This CDR3 has 18 amino acids. Trimming cost V 3 bases and J 0 bases; bases outside gene matches: 13. In this sample, this clone is medium-sized. Other DNA sequences in this sample translate to the same CDR3. Sequenced material: gamma-delta T cells. This TCR came from a human donor. It is not recorded whose cells these are; they may come from a transplant donor. The J gene is TRDJ1, the V gene TRDV2; 9 nucleotides agree with TRDD3. In DNA, the CDR3 is TGTGCCTGTGACGCCGTACTGGGGGAGAAAGGATACACCGATAAACTCATCTTT. This encodes CACDAVLGEKGYTDKLIF.